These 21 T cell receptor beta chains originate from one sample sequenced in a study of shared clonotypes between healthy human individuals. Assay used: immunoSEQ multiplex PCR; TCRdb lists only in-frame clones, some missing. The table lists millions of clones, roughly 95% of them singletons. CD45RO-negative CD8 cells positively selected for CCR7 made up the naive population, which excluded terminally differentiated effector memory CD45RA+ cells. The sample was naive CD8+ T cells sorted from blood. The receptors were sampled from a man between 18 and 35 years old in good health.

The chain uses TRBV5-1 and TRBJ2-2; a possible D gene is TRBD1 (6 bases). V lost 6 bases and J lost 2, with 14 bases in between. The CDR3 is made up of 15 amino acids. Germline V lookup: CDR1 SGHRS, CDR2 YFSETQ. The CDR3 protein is CASTPPGTNTGELFF. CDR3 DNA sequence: TGCGCCAGCACCCCTCCCGGGACAAACACCGGGGAGCTGTTTTTT.

CDR3 bases: TGTGCCAGCAGTAAGTCGGCAGCCTATAGCAATCAGCCCCAGCATTTT. This codes for CASSKSAAYSNQPQHF. J is TRBJ1-5 and V is TRBV28; D gene uncertain. This CDR3 comprises 16 residues. V was shortened by 5 bases and J by 0 bases, with 14 bases between the two germline ends. Germline V gene lookup returns CDR1 MDHEN and CDR2 SYDVKM.

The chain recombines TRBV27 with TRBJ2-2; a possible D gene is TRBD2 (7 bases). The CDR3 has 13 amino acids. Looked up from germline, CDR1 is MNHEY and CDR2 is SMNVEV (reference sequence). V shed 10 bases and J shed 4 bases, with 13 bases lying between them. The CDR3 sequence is CATGGHGTGELFF. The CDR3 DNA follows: TGTGCCACCGGGGGGCACGGCACCGGGGAGCTGTTTTTT.

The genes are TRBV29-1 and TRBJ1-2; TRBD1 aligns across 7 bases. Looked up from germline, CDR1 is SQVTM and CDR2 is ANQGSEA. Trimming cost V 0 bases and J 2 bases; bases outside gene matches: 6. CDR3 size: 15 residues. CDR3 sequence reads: CSVEETPDRNYGYTF. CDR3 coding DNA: TGCAGCGTTGAAGAAACTCCGGACAGGAACTATGGCTACACCTTC.

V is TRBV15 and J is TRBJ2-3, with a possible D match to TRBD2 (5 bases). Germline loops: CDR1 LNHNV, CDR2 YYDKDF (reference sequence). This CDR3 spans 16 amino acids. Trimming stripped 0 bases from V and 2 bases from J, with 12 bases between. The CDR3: CATSRDRESDTDTQYF. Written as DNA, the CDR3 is TGTGCCACCAGCAGAGATAGGGAGTCCGACACAGATACGCAGTATTTT.

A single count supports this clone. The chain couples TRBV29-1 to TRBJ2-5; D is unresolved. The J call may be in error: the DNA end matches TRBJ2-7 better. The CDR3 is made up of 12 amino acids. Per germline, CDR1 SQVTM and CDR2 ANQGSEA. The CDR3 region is CSVVLRTYEQYF. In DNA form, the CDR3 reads TGCAGCGTTGTATTACGAACCTACGAGCAGTACTTC.

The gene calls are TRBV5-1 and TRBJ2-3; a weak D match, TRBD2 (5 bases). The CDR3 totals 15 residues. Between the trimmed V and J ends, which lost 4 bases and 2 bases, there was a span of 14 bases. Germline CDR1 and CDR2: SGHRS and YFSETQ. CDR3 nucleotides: TGCGCCAGCAGCCTCATAGCGAGATACACAGATACGCAGTATTTT. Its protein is CASSLIARYTDTQYF.

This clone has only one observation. The CDR3 DNA is TGTGCCAGCAGTTCTGAGGCAACTAATGAAAAACTGTTTTTT. Its translation is CASSSEATNEKLFF. This sequence joins TRBV27 and TRBJ1-4; D uncertain. The CDR3 extends over 14 amino acids. Germline V gene data show CDR1 as MNHEY and CDR2 as SMNVEV (reference sequence). V was clipped by 4 bases and J by 0 bases, with 6 bases between them.

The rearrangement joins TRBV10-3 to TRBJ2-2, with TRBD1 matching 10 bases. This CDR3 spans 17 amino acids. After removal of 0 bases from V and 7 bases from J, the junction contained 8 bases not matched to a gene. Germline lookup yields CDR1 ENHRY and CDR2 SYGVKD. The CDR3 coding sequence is TGTGCCATCAGTGAGTCAGGGACAGGGGAAGTAGGCGGGGAGCTGTTTTTT. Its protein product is CAISESGTGEVGGELFF.

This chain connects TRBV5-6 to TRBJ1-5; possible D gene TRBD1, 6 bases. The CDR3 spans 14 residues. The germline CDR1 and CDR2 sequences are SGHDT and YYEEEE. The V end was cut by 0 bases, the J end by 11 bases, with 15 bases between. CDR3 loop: CASSLGQVVVTQHF. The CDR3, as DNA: TGTGCCAGCAGCTTGGGACAGGTTGTTGTTACCCAGCATTTT. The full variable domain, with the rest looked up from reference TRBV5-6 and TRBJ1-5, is DAGVTQSPTHLIKTRGQQVTLRCSPKSGHDTVSWYQQALGQGPQFIFQYYEEEERQRGNFPDRFSGHQFPNYSSELNVNALLLGDSALYLCASSLGQVVVTQHFGDGTRLSIL.

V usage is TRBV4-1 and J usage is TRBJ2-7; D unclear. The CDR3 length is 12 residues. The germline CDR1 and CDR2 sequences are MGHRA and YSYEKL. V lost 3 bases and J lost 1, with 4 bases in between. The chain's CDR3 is CASSHESYEQYF. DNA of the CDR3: TGCGCCAGCAGCCACGAATCCTACGAGCAGTACTTC.

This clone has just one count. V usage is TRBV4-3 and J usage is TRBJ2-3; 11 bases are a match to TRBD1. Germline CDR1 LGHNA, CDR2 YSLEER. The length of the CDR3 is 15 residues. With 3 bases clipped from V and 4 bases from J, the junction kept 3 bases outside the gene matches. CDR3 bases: TGCGCCAGCAGCCAGGGGACAGGGGGTTCAGATACGCAGTATTTT. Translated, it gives CASSQGTGGSDTQYF.

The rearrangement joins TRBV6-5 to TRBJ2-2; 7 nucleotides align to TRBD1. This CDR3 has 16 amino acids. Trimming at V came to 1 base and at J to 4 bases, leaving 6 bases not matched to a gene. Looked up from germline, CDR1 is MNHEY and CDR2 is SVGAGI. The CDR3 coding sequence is TGTGCCAGCAGTTACTTTACAGGGGATTTCACCGGGGAGCTGTTTTTT. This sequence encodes CASSYFTGDFTGELFF.

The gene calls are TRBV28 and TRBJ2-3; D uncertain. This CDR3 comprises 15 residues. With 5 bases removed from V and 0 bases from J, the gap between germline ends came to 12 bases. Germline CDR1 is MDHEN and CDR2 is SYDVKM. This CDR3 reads CASSVGYSSTDTQYF. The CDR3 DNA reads TGTGCCAGCAGTGTGGGATACTCTAGCACAGATACGCAGTATTTT.

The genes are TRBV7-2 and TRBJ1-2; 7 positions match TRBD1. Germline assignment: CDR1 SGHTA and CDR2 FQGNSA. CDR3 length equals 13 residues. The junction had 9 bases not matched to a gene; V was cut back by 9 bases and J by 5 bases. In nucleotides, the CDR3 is TGTGCCAGTCATCCGGGACAGAGTTATGGCTACACCTTC. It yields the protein CASHPGQSYGYTF.

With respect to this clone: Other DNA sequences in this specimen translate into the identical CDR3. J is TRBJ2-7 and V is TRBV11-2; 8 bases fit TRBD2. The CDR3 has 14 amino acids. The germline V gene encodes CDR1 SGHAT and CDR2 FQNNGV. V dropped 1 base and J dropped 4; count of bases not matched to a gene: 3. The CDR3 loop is CASSLGGLEYEQYF. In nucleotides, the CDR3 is TGTGCCAGCAGCTTAGGGGGACTAGAGTACGAGCAGTACTTC.

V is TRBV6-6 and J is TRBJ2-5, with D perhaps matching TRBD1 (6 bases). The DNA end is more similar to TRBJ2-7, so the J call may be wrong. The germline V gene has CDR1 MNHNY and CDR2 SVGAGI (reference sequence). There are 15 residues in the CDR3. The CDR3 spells CASSYSRGSSYEQYF. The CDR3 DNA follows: TGTGCCAGCAGTTACTCCAGGGGAAGCTCCTACGAGCAGTACTTC.

The CDR3 region is CASSQVPNTGDSNQPQHF. The CDR3 bases are TGCGCCAGCAGCCAAGTCCCGAACACAGGGGATAGCAATCAGCCCCAGCATTTT. The chain employs TRBV4-1 and TRBJ1-5; the match to TRBD1 covers 7 bases. CDR1 and CDR2 (germline): MGHRA, YSYEKL. The length of the CDR3 is 18 residues. V trimming: 1 base; J trimming: 0 bases; junction bases outside the gene matches: 9.

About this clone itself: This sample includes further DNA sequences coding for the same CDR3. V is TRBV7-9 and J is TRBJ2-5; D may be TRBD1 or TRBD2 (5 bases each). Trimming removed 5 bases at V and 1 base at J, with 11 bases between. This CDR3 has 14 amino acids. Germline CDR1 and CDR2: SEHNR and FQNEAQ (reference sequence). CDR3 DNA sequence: TGTGCCAGCAGCCCTGGGGGTCTCCAAGAGACCCAGTACTTC. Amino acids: CASSPGGLQETQYF.

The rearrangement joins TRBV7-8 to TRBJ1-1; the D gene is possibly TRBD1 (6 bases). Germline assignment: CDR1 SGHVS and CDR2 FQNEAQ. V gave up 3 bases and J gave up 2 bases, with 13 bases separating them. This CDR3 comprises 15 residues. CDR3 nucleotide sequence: TGTGCCAGCAGCTTGTGGACAGAGATAAACACTGAAGCTTTCTTT. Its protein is CASSLWTEINTEAFF.

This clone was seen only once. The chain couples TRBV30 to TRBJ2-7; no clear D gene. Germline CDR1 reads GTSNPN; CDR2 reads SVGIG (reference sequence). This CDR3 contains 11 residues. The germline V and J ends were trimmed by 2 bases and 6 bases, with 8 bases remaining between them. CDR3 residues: CAWSREGEQYF. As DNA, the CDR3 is TGTGCCTGGAGTAGAGAAGGCGAGCAGTACTTC.